The clone carrying this TCR beta chain was detected only once. The data stem from a study of T cell changes during pregnancy in multiple sclerosis. This CDR3 has 14 amino acids. In germline, CDR1 is MNHEY, CDR2 SMNVEV (reference sequence). The germline V and J ends were trimmed by 6 bases and 9 bases, with 18 bases remaining between them. The assay was immunoSEQ multiplex PCR, and TCRdb's table has in-frame clones only and misses some. This table holds 50,000 to 65,000 clones, approximately 89% found once. The sample consisted of peripheral blood, taken after pregnancy. This clonotype was sampled from a female donor with multiple sclerosis, enrolled in a pregnancy study. V and J are TRBV27 and TRBJ1-5; TRBD1 might be the D (5 bases). CDR3 sequence (DNA): TGTGCCAGCAGCCGGACACCGGATCGACGGCCCCAGCATTTT. Its protein is CASSRTPDRRPQHF.